The table lists the clone carrying this T cell receptor (beta chain) with many counts. What it binds is unknown. This entry is derived from a study of Graves' ophthalmopathy and Graves' hyperthyroidism. Overall study: Untreated patients at initial diagnosis provided peripheral blood. Study results and caveats: The model predicted progression of ophthalmopathy with a sensitivity of about 68%, and its specificity was around 72%.

The TCR beta CDR3 regions underwent amplification from RNA transcripts. First-round RT-PCR used HTBI primers; second-round multiplex PCR followed. TCRdb independently ran MiXCR on the multiplex PCR reads; one entry per CDR3 protein. This sample has fewer than 650,000 distinct CDR3 sequences, with about 20% found just once. Hyperthyroidism patients were newly diagnosed, under 2 months' duration, aged 18 to 65. The authors isolated PBMCs from around 10 ml of fresh peripheral blood. Trimming took off 3 bases at V and 6 bases at J, with 5 bases between the two ends. The CDR3 contains 11 residues. The V gene's germline CDR1 is DFQATT and CDR2 SNEGSKA (reference sequence).

The TCR was taken from a woman aged 18-29 years with stable Graves' hyperthyroidism. Some clones in this sample may be carry-over from other donors' samples. V usage is TRBV20-1 and J usage is TRBJ2-2; no definite D call. Sample: peripheral blood. The CDR3 DNA reads TGCAGTGCTAGGGAGCCCGGGGAGCTGTTTTTT. Translated: CSAREPGELFF.